What follows are 16 T cell receptor beta chains derived from one specimen sequenced in a study of vaccination effects on CD4 cells after COVID-19. Profiled with immunoSEQ multiplex PCR; TCRdb holds only in-frame clones, not every one. This table has under 80,000 clones, roughly 74% appearing once. Expansion with viral peptide pools was applied to antigen-specific CD4+ T cells by the ViraFEST assay prior to sequencing. The culture ran for 10 days, and then CD4+ T cells were isolated. Their antigens remain unidentified. The sample in question was CD4+ T cells from PBMCs cultured with HCoV-229E spike peptides, obtained before COVID-19 vaccination. These receptors came from a human donor who received a COVID-19 vaccine.

This chain links TRBV18 with TRBJ2-1; the D is unclear. Trimming removed 5 bases from V and 5 bases from J, with 10 bases in between. Germline V CDR1 and CDR2: KGHSH, LQKENI. The CDR3 length is 13 residues. CDR3 nucleotide sequence: TGTGCCAGCTCAGAAGCAATTGACAATGAGCAGTTCTTC. This encodes CASSEAIDNEQFF.

This rearrangement joins TRBV5-6 to TRBJ1-1; TRBD1 is a possible D gene (6 bases). The germline V gene has CDR1 SGHDT and CDR2 YYEEEE. V was pared by 4 bases and J by 1 base, with 11 bases between. The CDR3 is 14 residues long. The DNA of the CDR3 is TGTGCCAGCAGCCCCCTGGACAGGAACACTGAAGCTTTCTTT. Translation: CASSPLDRNTEAFF.

This clone was seen only once. Here the CDR3 DNA reads TGTGCCAGCAGCTACCGGGACGGAAATAATTCACCCCTCCACTTT. It codes for CASSYRDGNNSPLHF. The chain couples TRBV14 to TRBJ1-6, with a weak D call TRBD1 (5 bases). V was cut by 5 bases and J by 5 bases, with 13 bases left in between. Germline assignment: CDR1 SGHDN and CDR2 FVKESK. CDR3 size: 15 residues.

With respect to this clone: The same CDR3 arises from other DNA sequences in this sample as well. J is TRBJ1-2 and V is TRBV7-9; D call uncertain. V was trimmed by 1 base and J by 4 bases, leaving 4 bases between them. This CDR3 region has 12 residues. CDR1 is SEHNR and CDR2 is FQNEAQ in the germline V gene (reference sequence). CDR3 nucleotide sequence: TGTGCCAGCAGCTTAGTTGGCTATGGCTACACCTTC. This gives the protein CASSLVGYGYTF. Full variable domain (remainder filled in from reference TRBV7-9 and TRBJ1-2): DTGVSQNPRHKITKRGQNVTFRCDPISEHNRLYWYRQTLGQGPEFLTYFQNEAQLEKSRLLSDRFSAERPKGSFSTLEIQRTEQGDSAMYLCASSLVGYGYTFGSGTRLTVV.

J is TRBJ2-2 and V is TRBV14, with D perhaps TRBD2 (6 bases). The CDR3 covers 16 residues. Germline V CDR1 and CDR2: SGHDN, FVKESK. The V and J ends lost 0 bases and 5 bases respectively, with 13 bases between them. DNA for the CDR3: TGTGCCAGCAGCCAAGATTGGGGGAGGTGGACCGGGGAGCTGTTTTTT. Translated: CASSQDWGRWTGELFF.

This clone has more than one count but fewer than ten. The V call is TRBV6-5, the J call TRBJ2-1, with a possible D match to TRBD2 (7 bases). CDR3 size: 13 residues. Germline lookup yields CDR1 MNHEY and CDR2 SVGAGI. The V gene lost 9 bases and the J gene lost 5 bases, with 14 bases spanning the gap. The CDR3 DNA reads TGTGCCAGTTGGGGGGGCCCGAACAATGAGCAGTTCTTC. Its translation: CASWGGPNNEQFF.

This chain uses TRBV5-1 with TRBJ1-4; tentatively, D is TRBD1 (5 bases). The CDR3 is 15 amino acids. The germline CDR1 and CDR2 sequences are SGHRS and YFSETQ. Trimming took off 2 bases at V and 5 bases at J, with 13 bases between the two ends. CDR3: CASSLADSVNEKLFF. In DNA form, the CDR3 reads TGCGCCAGCAGCTTAGCCGACAGCGTAAATGAAAAACTGTTTTTT.

This clone was observed a handful of times. This sequence joins TRBV24-1 and TRBJ1-2, with TRBD1 as a possible D gene (6 bases). The CDR3 covers 13 residues. The V gene's germline CDR1 is KGHDR and CDR2 SFDVKD. V was clipped by 1 base and J by 8 bases, with 10 bases between them. The CDR3 loop reads CATSDLQGRGYTF. The DNA for the CDR3 is TGTGCCACCAGTGATTTACAGGGACGGGGCTACACCTTC.

This chain uses TRBV15 with TRBJ2-5; TRBD2 might be the D (5 bases). The ends were cut back, 5 bases at V and 2 bases at J, with 15 bases in the middle. CDR1 LNHNV and CDR2 YYDKDF come from the germline V gene (reference sequence). CDR3 length: 15 amino acids. CDR3 amino acids: CATSGLRSGQETQYF. In DNA, the CDR3 is TGTGCCACCAGCGGGCTTAGGTCGGGGCAAGAGACCCAGTACTTC.

V usage is TRBV19 and J usage is TRBJ2-2; no definite D call. The CDR3 is 13 amino acids. V was shortened by 2 bases and J by 7 bases, with 8 bases between the two germline ends. CDR1 and CDR2 (germline): LNHDA, SQIVND (reference sequence). The CDR3 region is CASSITEGGELFF. In nucleotides, the CDR3 is TGTGCCAGTAGTATAACGGAAGGCGGGGAGCTGTTTTTT.

The rearrangement joins TRBV9 to TRBJ2-2; D tentatively fits TRBD1 or TRBD2 (5 bases each). Trimming cost V 6 bases and J 6 bases, with 21 bases left between them. Germline CDR1 reads SGDLS; CDR2 reads YYNGEE. This CDR3 contains 16 residues. The CDR3 DNA reads TGTGCCAGCACCCAGGGAGTTAGGGGTTTCGCCGGGGAGCTGTTTTTT. This codes for CASTQGVRGFAGELFF.

The chain carries TRBV21-1 and TRBJ2-3; TRBD1, the D gene given by the table, was not confirmed from the DNA. TRBV21-1 is marked as a pseudogene. The CDR3 runs 17 residues. The CDR3 DNA sequence: TGTGCCAGCAGCAACCCCTCCGGGACAGGGAACACAGATACGCAGTATTTT. This gives the protein CASSNPSGTGNTDTQYF.

This chain uses TRBV5-1 with TRBJ2-3, with TRBD1 matching 8 bases. The V gene's germline CDR1 is SGHRS and CDR2 YFSETQ. Losses at the gene ends were 0 bases for V and 2 bases for J; bases not matched to a gene: 5. The CDR3 runs 16 residues. The CDR3 sequence: CASSLVGQAITDTQYF. The CDR3 coding sequence is TGCGCCAGCAGCTTGGTGGGACAGGCGATCACAGATACGCAGTATTTT.

This chain's CDR3 is CASSLRGGNTIYF. DNA of the CDR3: TGTGCCAGCAGTTTGAGGGGGGGAAACACCATATATTTT. The chain uses TRBV28 and TRBJ1-3, with a possible D match to TRBD1 (6 bases). The V and J ends lost 3 bases and 4 bases respectively, with 7 bases between them. Germline V gives CDR1 MDHEN, CDR2 SYDVKM. The CDR3 length is 13 residues.

CDR3 amino acids: CASSVTGRTEAFF. The CDR3, as DNA: TGTGCCAGCAGTGTGACAGGGAGAACTGAAGCTTTCTTT. This chain connects TRBV27 to TRBJ1-1; TRBD1 matches at 7 bases. Germline V gives CDR1 MNHEY, CDR2 SMNVEV (reference sequence). The CDR3 covers 13 residues. The junction had 5 bases not matched to a gene; V was cut back by 5 bases and J by 5 bases.

This chain joins TRBV18 and TRBJ1-1, with D possibly being TRBD1 (6 bases). The CDR3 length is 13 residues. CDR1 is KGHSH, CDR2 LQKENI, per germline. V lost 5 bases and J lost 4, with 11 bases in between. The CDR3 sequence: CASSTDRPTEAFF. The CDR3 nucleotides read TGTGCCAGCTCAACAGACAGGCCCACTGAAGCTTTCTTT.